The entry below describes one TCR beta chain. Its antigen is not known. The sample belongs to a study of PD-1 blockade in classical Hodgkin lymphoma. Study summary: Patients were given intravenous nivolumab, 3 mg/kg, every 2 weeks.

The ends were cut back, 3 bases at V and 13 bases at J, with 14 bases in the middle. The germline gives CDR1 SGHKS, CDR2 YYEKEE (reference sequence). The CDR3 totals 12 residues. Study results and caveats: The authors excluded patients who started nivolumab under 1 year after ASCT. Significantly greater TCR diversity emerged by C4D1 in CD4+ cells but not CD8+ cells.

Each patient experienced a relapse that followed autologous stem cell transplantation, and brentuximab vedotin exposure varied. Thawed PBMCs yielded CD4+ T cells through magnetic negative selection. Repertoires were generated with immunoSEQ multiplex PCR, while TCRdb's copy carries only in-frame clones and drops some. This repertoire shows over 8,500 clones, 65% to 85% found once; its top ten account for about 12%. This TCR derives from a human donor with classical Hodgkin lymphoma. The chain couples TRBV5-5 to TRBJ2-1, with D perhaps TRBD2 (6 bases). Specimen: CD4+ T cells from blood, collected at baseline. As DNA, the CDR3 is TGTGCCAGCAGCTCGGTTTTGGACTACCAGTTCTTC. Residues: CASSSVLDYQFF.